The T cell receptor (beta chain) described here comes from a study of cytomegalovirus exposure and HLA in healthy donors. Study background: Of the donors genotyped, several hundred in all, about 82% fell in the Caucasian-associated ancestry cluster. Findings and limits, study-wide: Highest at DRB1 and lowest at HLA-C, TCR association rates differed among HLA loci in a later analysis. TCR beta chain V- and J-gene trimming was linked, in a later analysis, to a missense variant in DCLRE1C. A later analysis reportedly found that, within productive TCRs, an Asian-associated ancestry cluster had fewer N-insertions than the mean observed across the 666 donors.

Comments on this clone: No antigen is known for it.

The CDR3 length is 14 residues. V lost 5 bases, J lost 6 bases, and 9 bases stayed unmatched. The germline V gene encodes CDR1 SGHAT and CDR2 FQDESV (reference sequence). PCR was performed using 60 Vbeta and 13 Jbeta primers. TCRdb's copy holds only in-frame clones and misses some; the assay was immunoSEQ multiplex PCR. The profile shows approximately 80,000 clones, around 72% of them singletons. The chain has TRBV11-1 and TRBJ2-7; TRBD1 matches at 8 bases. Input material: PBMCs. The sequence derives from a woman aged 40 to 50 in good health and CMV-seropositive. CDR3 region: CASSPEYDRGEQYF. The CDR3 DNA reads as TGTGCCAGCAGCCCCGAATATGACAGGGGCGAGCAGTACTTC.